One sample yielded the 28 T cell receptor beta chains listed below, sequenced in a study of T cells in Graves' hyperthyroidism and ophthalmopathy. TCR beta CDR3 region amplification was performed from RNA transcripts. Carried out on the TCR CDR3, a first-round RT-PCR used the HTBI primer set. TCRdb processed the multiplex PCR reads anew with MiXCR; each CDR3 protein has one entry. The profile covers hundreds of thousands of distinct CDR3 sequences, with around 14% appearing a single time and 5% to 7% taken by the ten largest. Input material: blood. Receptors originate from a woman aged 30 to 39 with Graves' hyperthyroidism that later progressed to Graves' ophthalmopathy.

This clonotype showed up many times. The chain carries TRBV7-9 and TRBJ2-3; 7 nucleotides align to TRBD2. Unmatched junction bases numbered 13, after V lost 7 bases and J lost 0 bases. The CDR3 sequence is 17 residues long. Germline CDR1 reads SEHNR; CDR2 reads FQNEAQ (reference sequence). CDR3 region: CASTSSWDYTSTDTQYF. The CDR3 DNA follows: TGTGCCAGCACTTCTTCTTGGGACTACACTAGCACAGATACGCAGTATTTT.

This chain joins TRBV14 and TRBJ1-2; 8 bases fit TRBD1. V gave up 5 bases and J gave up 2 bases; unmatched junction bases: 4. The CDR3 sequence is 14 residues long. The germline V gene has CDR1 SGHDN and CDR2 FVKESK. The CDR3 protein is CASSRTGRNYGYTF. The CDR3 DNA is TGTGCCAGCAGCAGGACAGGGAGGAACTATGGCTACACCTTC.

This clonotype has ten or more counts. The gene calls are TRBV11-2 and TRBJ2-7; TRBD1 matches 9 bases. From germline, CDR1 is SGHAT and CDR2 FQNNGV. The CDR3 has 16 residues. V shed 5 bases and J 5 bases; nucleotides not matched to a gene: 13. The CDR3 sequence: CASSRAPGTGRNEQYF. CDR3 nucleotides: TGTGCCAGCAGCCGCGCCCCCGGGACAGGGAGGAACGAGCAGTACTTC.

This clonotype was found many times. The V gene is TRBV2, the J gene TRBJ2-5, with TRBD1 matching 10 bases. J was trimmed by 4 bases and V by 3 bases; bases with no gene match: 5. In germline, CDR1 is SNHLY, CDR2 FYNNEI. The CDR3 contains 15 residues. The DNA for the CDR3 is TGTGCCAGCAGTGAGTCGACAGGGGGCGGAGAGACCCAGTACTTC. This codes for CASSESTGGGETQYF.

This clonotype was recorded at least ten times. The J gene is TRBJ2-1, the V gene TRBV6-1; possible D gene TRBD2, 6 bases. Germline loops: CDR1 MNHNS, CDR2 SASEGT. Trimming removed 9 bases at V and 3 bases at J, with 18 bases between. The CDR3 extends over 15 amino acids. CDR3 coding DNA: TGTGCCAGTGGGATGGGGGGTTCCTTCTACAATGAGCAGTTCTTC. This codes for CASGMGGSFYNEQFF.

A note on this clonotype: Being one base from a much bigger clone, this may be a read error. V gene TRBV12-3 or TRBV12-4 combines with J gene TRBJ1-1, with D unclear. This CDR3 region has 13 residues. With 5 bases removed from V and 1 base from J, the gap between germline ends came to 8 bases. CDR3 amino acids: CASSAVPNTEAFF. CDR3 in DNA: TGTGCCAGCAGTGCGGTCCCGAACACTGAAGCTTTCTTT.

This clonotype showed up many times. The rearrangement joins TRBV7-3 to TRBJ2-5; no reliable D call. Germline V gives CDR1 SGHTA, CDR2 FQGTGA. V lost 5 bases, J lost 2 bases, and 12 bases lay in between. This CDR3 spans 14 amino acids. In nucleotides, the CDR3 is TGTGCCAGCAGCAGCGTTGGGGATCAAGAGACCCAGTACTTC. It specifies CASSSVGDQETQYF.

The rearrangement uses TRBV13 and TRBJ1-1, with D maybe TRBD1 (6 bases). V lost 8 bases, J lost 3 bases, and 22 bases lay in between. This CDR3 is built from 16 residues. In germline, CDR1 is PRHDT, CDR2 FYEKMQ (reference sequence). The CDR3 protein is CASANLASEGDTEAFF. CDR3 DNA: TGTGCCAGCGCCAACTTGGCCTCCGAGGGGGACACTGAAGCTTTCTTT.

This chain links TRBV5-1 with TRBJ2-7; weak D call: TRBD2 (6 bases). Between the trimmed V and J ends, which lost 5 bases and 3 bases, there was a span of 15 bases. The CDR3 loop spans 14 amino acids. Germline-derived CDR1 and CDR2 are SGHRS and YFSETQ. CDR3 in amino acids: CASRAGLLNYEQYF. The DNA for the CDR3 is TGCGCCAGCAGGGCGGGACTTCTAAACTACGAGCAGTACTTC.

This clonotype occurred many times. The CDR3 here is CASSGSTIYEQYF. The CDR3 DNA reads TGTGCCAGCAGTGGATCGACAATCTACGAGCAGTACTTC. The J gene is TRBJ2-7, the V gene TRBV6-1; D is unresolved. The CDR3 runs 13 residues. From germline, CDR1 is MNHNS and CDR2 SASEGT. V was clipped by 4 bases and J by 3 bases, with 10 bases between them.

This clonotype showed up many times. The chain combines TRBV27 with TRBJ1-5; D perhaps matches TRBD1 (6 bases). The CDR3 spans 16 residues. V dropped 8 bases and J dropped 7 bases, with 24 bases sitting between them. Germline CDR1 is MNHEY and CDR2 is SMNVEV (reference sequence). CDR3 coding DNA: TGTGCCAGCCGTCCAAACAGGGAACGGGGTAACCAGCCCCAGCATTTT. This translates into CASRPNRERGNQPQHF.

This clonotype was recorded at least ten times. This chain joins TRBV18 and TRBJ1-1; TRBD1 is a possible D gene (6 bases). Deletions cut 3 bases from V and 1 base from J, with 9 bases between. Germline V lookup: CDR1 KGHSH, CDR2 LQKENI. This CDR3 comprises 14 residues. CDR3: CASSPQDRNTEAFF. CDR3 DNA sequence: TGTGCCAGCTCACCCCAGGACAGGAACACTGAAGCTTTCTTT.

Many counts were recorded for this clonotype. This chain joins TRBV2 and TRBJ1-5, with D possibly being TRBD1 (5 bases). The CDR3 has 11 residues. Trimming removed 6 bases at V and 9 bases at J, with 9 bases between. Per the germline V gene, CDR1 is SNHLY and CDR2 is FYNNEI. The CDR3 DNA follows: TGTGCCAGCAGGACTCAGGGGCCCCAGCATTTT. Amino acid sequence: CASRTQGPQHF. Variable domain in full (rest from reference TRBV2 and TRBJ1-5): EPEVTQTPSHQVTQMGQEVILRCVPISNHLYFYWYRQILGQKVEFLVSFYNNEISEKSEIFDDQFSVERPDGSNFTLKIRSTKLEDSAMYFCASRTQGPQHFGDGTRLSIL.

This clonotype was counted at least ten times. The genes are TRBV28 and TRBJ1-1, with D maybe TRBD1 (6 bases). CDR1 and CDR2 (germline): MDHEN, SYDVKM. The germline V and J ends were trimmed by 2 bases and 5 bases, with 12 bases remaining between them. The CDR3 covers 14 residues. The CDR3 protein is CASSLGGGRTEAFF. CDR3 in DNA: TGTGCCAGCAGTTTAGGGGGCGGGAGAACTGAAGCTTTCTTT.

This clonotype was seen more than once but under ten times. The CDR3 end shows no conserved phenylalanine or tryptophan, and so a read error is likely. The chain recombines TRBV10-2 with TRBJ2-7, with 7 positions matching TRBD2. Losses at the gene ends were 0 bases for V and 0 bases for J; bases not matched to a gene: 5. The CDR3 extends over 16 amino acids. Germline-derived CDR1 and CDR2 are WSHSY and SAAADI. In nucleotides, the CDR3 is TGCGCCAGCAGTGAGTCGTGGTGGGGGGGCTCCTACGAGCAGTACTCC. This gives the protein CASSESWWGGSYEQYS.

This clonotype showed up many times. This chain uses TRBV28 with TRBJ2-5, with 8 nucleotides matching TRBD2. From germline, CDR1 is MDHEN and CDR2 SYDVKM. Losses at the gene ends were 8 bases for V and 1 base for J; bases not matched to a gene: 9. This CDR3 is built from 15 residues. DNA for the CDR3: TGTGCCAGCGGGAATAGCGGGGCTGTCCAAGAGACCCAGTACTTC. It codes for CASGNSGAVQETQYF.

There are many counts of this clonotype. The rearrangement joins TRBV18 to TRBJ2-5; a weak D match, TRBD2 (5 bases). Germline CDR1 reads KGHSH; CDR2 reads LQKENI. V lost 7 bases and J lost 4, with 13 bases in between. This CDR3 has 13 residues. The CDR3: CASCELVGETQYF. CDR3 nucleotide sequence: TGTGCCAGCTGCGAACTAGTTGGAGAGACCCAGTACTTC.

This clonotype has a count of ten or more. In DNA form, the CDR3 reads TGTGCCAGCAGCTTAGGGGGACTGGGACAGGGGTCCACAGATACGCAGTATTTT. As protein: CASSLGGLGQGSTDTQYF. V is TRBV7-8 and J is TRBJ2-3; TRBD1 aligns across 10 bases. Per the germline V gene, CDR1 is SGHVS and CDR2 is FQNEAQ. This CDR3 is built from 18 residues. With 1 base clipped from V and 2 bases from J, the junction kept 9 bases outside the gene matches.

This clonotype was counted many times. The V gene is TRBV12-3 or TRBV12-4, the J gene TRBJ1-2, with 8 bases lining up with TRBD1. The J segment lost 5 bases and the V segment lost 6 bases, leaving 14 bases of the junction unmatched. This CDR3 has 16 amino acids. The CDR3 sequence: CASRTTGQAGIYGYTF. Written as DNA, the CDR3 is TGTGCCAGCAGAACCACGGGACAGGCCGGGATATATGGCTACACCTTC.

This clonotype occurred many times. The J gene is TRBJ2-1, the V gene TRBV6-2 or TRBV6-3; TRBD2 aligns across 10 bases. This CDR3 region has 16 residues. The V gene end was trimmed by 2 bases and the J gene end by 6 bases; junction bases not matched to a gene: 7. In germline, CDR1 is MNHEY, CDR2 SVGEGT. CDR3 coding DNA: TGTGCCAGCAGTTACGGGACTAGCGCGATGGGCAATGAGCAGTTCTTC. Its translation is CASSYGTSAMGNEQFF.

This clonotype was detected ten times or more. The chain couples TRBV6-1 to TRBJ1-2; TRBD1 matches 7 bases. V was clipped by 6 bases and J by 1 base; unmatched bases: 17. This CDR3 is built from 18 residues. Per germline, CDR1 MNHNS and CDR2 SASEGT. CDR3 amino acids: CASSLGAPGTERNYGYTF. The CDR3 DNA reads TGTGCCAGCAGCCTGGGAGCCCCCGGGACAGAACGTAACTATGGCTACACCTTC.

As concerns this clonotype: Given a much more abundant clone one base away, this may be a read error. The chain combines TRBV30 with TRBJ2-2; D gene uncertain. CDR3 length equals 14 residues. Germline V gene lookup returns CDR1 GTSNPN and CDR2 SVGIG (reference sequence). V shed 4 bases and J shed 6 bases, with 15 bases lying between them. CDR3: CAWISLEVAGELFF. The CDR3 nucleotides are TGTGCCTGGATTAGCCTCGAAGTCGCCGGGGAGCTGTTTTTT.

This clonotype was recorded many times. This chain connects TRBV6-2 or TRBV6-3 to TRBJ2-3; D is unresolved. Trimming removed 3 bases at V and 3 bases at J, with 7 bases between. Per the germline V gene, CDR1 is MNHEY and CDR2 is SVGEGT. This CDR3 is built from 13 residues. The DNA of the CDR3 is TGTGCCAGCAGTTATCGGCAAACAGATACGCAGTATTTT. It is translated as CASSYRQTDTQYF.

In its sample, this clonotype was seen many times. The J gene is TRBJ2-7, the V gene TRBV14; D unresolved. The CDR3 consists of 13 residues. Germline-derived CDR1 and CDR2 are SGHDN and FVKESK. V lost 3 bases to trimming and J lost 3 bases, with 9 bases between them. The CDR3 nucleotides are TGTGCCAGCAGCCACGGCCACCGCTACGAGCAGTACTTC. Protein: CASSHGHRYEQYF.

This clonotype was detected ten times or more. A junction end diverges from the germline sequence, so it may reflect a read error. The chain recombines TRBV20-1 with TRBJ2-3; 12 bases align to TRBD2. Per germline, CDR1 DFQATT and CDR2 SNEGSKA (reference sequence). The CDR3 totals 13 residues. The CDR3 region is CRASGRVTDTQYF. The CDR3 DNA is TGCAGAGCTAGCGGGAGGGTGACAGATACGCAGTATTTT.

This clonotype was detected many times. CDR3 residues: CASSRTVQETQYF. The DNA of the CDR3 is TGTGCCAGCAGCCGGACAGTCCAAGAGACCCAGTACTTC. The V call is TRBV6-1, the J call TRBJ2-5; D perhaps matches TRBD1 (6 bases). Trimming took 6 bases from V and 1 from J, leaving 9 bases between them. Germline V CDR1 and CDR2: MNHNS, SASEGT. There are 13 residues in the CDR3.

This clonotype has only a few counts. The J gene is TRBJ2-1, the V gene TRBV7-8; 11 bases are shared with TRBD2. J gave up 8 bases and V 4 bases, and 13 bases lay outside the gene matches. The CDR3 length is 17 residues. CDR1 is SGHVS, CDR2 FQNEAQ, per germline. CDR3 amino acids: CASSYTLTSGKADEQFF. The CDR3 DNA reads TGTGCCAGCAGCTATACCCTGACTAGCGGGAAGGCAGATGAGCAGTTCTTC.

This clonotype was detected ten times or more. The chain has TRBV5-5 and TRBJ2-2, with D tentatively TRBD1 or TRBD2 (5 bases each). The CDR3 has 15 residues. Trimming pared 4 bases from V and 2 bases from J, leaving 12 bases between. Germline CDR1 reads SGHKS; CDR2 reads YYEKEE (reference sequence). The CDR3: CASSPGRFNTGELFF. The CDR3 region has the DNA TGTGCCAGCAGCCCGGGACGGTTTAACACCGGGGAGCTGTTTTTT.